This TCR beta chain was obtained from a study of identifying expanded T cells in peripheral blood. Overall study results and limits: Variance in clone template counts between approximately two-week samples significantly increased with total template count across all healthy donors.

Worth noting for this clone: Its antigen is undetermined.

Germline CDR1 and CDR2: SGDLS and YYNGEE. The CDR3 spans 14 residues. V lost 5 bases and J 3 bases, leaving 15 bases between the germline ends. During the collection period, no donor immune events like infections were recorded. Sequencing was performed with immunoSEQ multiplex PCR; in TCRdb, only in-frame clones are kept and a portion is missing. This table holds more than 90,000 clones, about 83% found once. Sequencing input: blood. This sequence was found in a person aged 18 to 75 in good health. V usage is TRBV9 and J usage is TRBJ2-7, with D maybe TRBD2 (5 bases). This CDR3 is CASSGPPRDYEQYF. Written as DNA, the CDR3 is TGTGCCAGCAGTGGCCCTCCACGGGACTACGAGCAGTACTTC.